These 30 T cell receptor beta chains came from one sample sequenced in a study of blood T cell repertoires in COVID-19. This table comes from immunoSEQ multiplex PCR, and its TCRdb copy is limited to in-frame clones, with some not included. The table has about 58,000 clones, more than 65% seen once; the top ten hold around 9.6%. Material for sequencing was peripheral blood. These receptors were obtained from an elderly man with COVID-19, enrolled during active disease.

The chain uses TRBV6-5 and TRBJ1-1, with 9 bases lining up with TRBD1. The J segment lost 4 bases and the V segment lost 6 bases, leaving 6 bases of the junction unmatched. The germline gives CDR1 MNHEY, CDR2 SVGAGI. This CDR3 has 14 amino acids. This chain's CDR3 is CASRIRQGGTEAFF. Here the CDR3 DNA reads TGTGCCAGCAGGATCCGACAGGGGGGCACTGAAGCTTTCTTT.

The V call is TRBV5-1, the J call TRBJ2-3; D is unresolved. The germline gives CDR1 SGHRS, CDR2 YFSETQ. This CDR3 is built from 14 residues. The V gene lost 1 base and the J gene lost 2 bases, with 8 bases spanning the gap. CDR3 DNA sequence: TGCGCCAGCAGCTTGCCGCGGAACACAGATACGCAGTATTTT. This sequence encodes CASSLPRNTDTQYF.

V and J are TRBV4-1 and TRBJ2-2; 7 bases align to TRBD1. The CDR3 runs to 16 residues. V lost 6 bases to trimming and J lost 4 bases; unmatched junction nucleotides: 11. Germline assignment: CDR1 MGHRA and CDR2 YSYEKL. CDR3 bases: TGCGCCAGCAGTGGGAGACAGGGAGTAGGCACCGGGGAGCTGTTTTTT. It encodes CASSGRQGVGTGELFF.

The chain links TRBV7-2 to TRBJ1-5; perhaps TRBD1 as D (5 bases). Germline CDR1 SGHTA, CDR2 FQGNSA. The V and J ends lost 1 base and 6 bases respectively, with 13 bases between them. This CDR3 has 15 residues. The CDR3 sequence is CASSLERGEGQPQHF. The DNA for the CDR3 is TGTGCCAGCAGCTTAGAGCGGGGGGAGGGTCAGCCCCAGCATTTT.

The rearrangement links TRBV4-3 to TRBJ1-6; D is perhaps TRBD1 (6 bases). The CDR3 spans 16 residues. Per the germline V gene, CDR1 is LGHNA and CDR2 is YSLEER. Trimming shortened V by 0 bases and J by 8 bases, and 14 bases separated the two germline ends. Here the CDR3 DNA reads TGCGCCAGCAGCCAAGATAACAGGGCAGGAGATTCACCCCTCCACTTT. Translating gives CASSQDNRAGDSPLHF.

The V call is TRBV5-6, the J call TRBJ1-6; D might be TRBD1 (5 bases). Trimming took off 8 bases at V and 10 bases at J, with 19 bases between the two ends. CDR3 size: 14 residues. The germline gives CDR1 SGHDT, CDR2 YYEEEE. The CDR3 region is CASLTRRGGSPLHF. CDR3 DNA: TGTGCCAGTCTTACGAGGAGGGGCGGCTCACCCCTCCACTTT.

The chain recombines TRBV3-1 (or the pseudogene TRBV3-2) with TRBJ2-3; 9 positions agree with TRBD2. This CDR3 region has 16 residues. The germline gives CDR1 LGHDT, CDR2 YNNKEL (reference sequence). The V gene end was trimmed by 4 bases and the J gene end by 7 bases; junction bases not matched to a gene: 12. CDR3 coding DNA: TGTGCCAGCAGCCCCCCCAACGCGGGGGGGATGAATACGCAGTATTTT. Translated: CASSPPNAGGMNTQYF.

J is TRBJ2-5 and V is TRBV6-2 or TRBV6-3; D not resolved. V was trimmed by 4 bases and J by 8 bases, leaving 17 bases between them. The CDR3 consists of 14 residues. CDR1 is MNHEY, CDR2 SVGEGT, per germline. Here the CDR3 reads CASSSPLAGLTQYF. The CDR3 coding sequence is TGTGCCAGCAGTTCCCCCCTCGCTGGTCTAACCCAGTACTTC.

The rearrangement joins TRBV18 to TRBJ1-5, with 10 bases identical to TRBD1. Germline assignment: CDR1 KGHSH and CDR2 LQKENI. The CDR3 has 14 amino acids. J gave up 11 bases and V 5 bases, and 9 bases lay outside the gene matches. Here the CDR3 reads CASSTRQGQGTQHF. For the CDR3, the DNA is TGTGCCAGCTCAACCCGACAGGGACAGGGGACCCAGCATTTT.

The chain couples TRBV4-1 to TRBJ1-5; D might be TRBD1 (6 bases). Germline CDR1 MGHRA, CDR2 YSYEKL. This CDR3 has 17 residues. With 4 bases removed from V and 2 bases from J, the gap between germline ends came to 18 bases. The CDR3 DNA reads TGCGCCAGCAGCCTTAGGGGGGGCGAAGGTGGCAATCAGCCCCAGCATTTT. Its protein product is CASSLRGGEGGNQPQHF.

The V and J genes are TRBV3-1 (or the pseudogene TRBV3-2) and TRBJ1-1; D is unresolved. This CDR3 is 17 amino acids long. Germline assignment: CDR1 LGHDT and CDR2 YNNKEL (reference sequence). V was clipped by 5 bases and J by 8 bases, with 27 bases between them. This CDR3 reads CASSDQLARENSPEAFF. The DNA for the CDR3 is TGTGCCAGCAGCGACCAGTTGGCACGAGAGAACAGTCCCGAAGCTTTCTTT.

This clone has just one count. The CDR3 bases are TGCGCCAGCAGCCTAGGGGGGAGGACTAGCATCACAGATACGCAGTATTTT. It translates to CASSLGGRTSITDTQYF. The chain uses TRBV4-3 and TRBJ2-3; 8 positions agree with TRBD2. The germline gives CDR1 LGHNA, CDR2 YSLEER. The CDR3 spans 17 residues. Trimming took 4 bases from V and 2 from J; bases not matched to a gene: 11.

The CDR3 nucleotides read TGTGCCAGCAGAACCCCCTCCCGGGAGAGGAATACCTACGAGCAGTACGTC. This gives the protein CASRTPSRERNTYEQYV. This chain links TRBV7-2 with TRBJ2-7, with D possibly TRBD2 on 6 matching bases. Per the germline V gene, CDR1 is SGHTA and CDR2 is FQGNSA. V lost 6 bases and J lost 2, with 23 bases in between. The CDR3 runs to 17 residues.

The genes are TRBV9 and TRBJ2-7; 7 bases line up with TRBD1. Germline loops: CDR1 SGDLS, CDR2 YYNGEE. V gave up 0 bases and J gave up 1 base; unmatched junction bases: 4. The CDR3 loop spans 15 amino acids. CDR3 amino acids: CASSVGQGVSYEQYF. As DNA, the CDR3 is TGTGCCAGCAGCGTAGGGCAGGGGGTGTCCTACGAGCAGTACTTC.

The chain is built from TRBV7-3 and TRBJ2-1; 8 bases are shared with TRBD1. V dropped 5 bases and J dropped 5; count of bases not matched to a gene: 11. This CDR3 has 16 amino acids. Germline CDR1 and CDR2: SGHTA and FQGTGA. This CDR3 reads CASSKSWLRGHNEQFF. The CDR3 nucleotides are TGTGCCAGCAGCAAATCCTGGCTCAGGGGGCACAATGAGCAGTTCTTC. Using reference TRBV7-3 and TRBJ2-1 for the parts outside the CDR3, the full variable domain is GAGVSQTPSNKVTEKGKYVELRCDPISGHTALYWYRQSLGQGPEFLIYFQGTGAADDSGLPNDRFFAVRPEGSVSTLKIQRTERGDSAVYLCASSKSWLRGHNEQFFGPGTRLTVL.

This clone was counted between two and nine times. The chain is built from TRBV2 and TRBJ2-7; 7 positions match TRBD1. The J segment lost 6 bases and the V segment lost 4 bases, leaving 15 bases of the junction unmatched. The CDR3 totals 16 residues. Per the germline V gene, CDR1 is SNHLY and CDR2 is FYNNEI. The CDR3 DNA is TGTGCCAGCAGTGGAACGGGGACAGTTAGGTCGCGCGAGCAGTACTTC. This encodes CASSGTGTVRSREQYF.

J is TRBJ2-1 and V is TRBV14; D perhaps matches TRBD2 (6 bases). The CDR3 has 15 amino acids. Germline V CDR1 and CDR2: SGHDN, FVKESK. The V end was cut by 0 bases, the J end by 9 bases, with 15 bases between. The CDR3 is CASSQDYGLMGEQFF. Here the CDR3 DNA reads TGTGCCAGCAGCCAAGACTATGGACTAATGGGTGAGCAGTTCTTC.

CDR3 protein: CASSQDIVQGGTNEQFF. The DNA of the CDR3 is TGTGCCAGCAGCCAAGATATTGTGCAGGGCGGCACGAATGAGCAGTTCTTC. The genes are TRBV3-1 (or the pseudogene TRBV3-2) and TRBJ2-1; tentatively, D is TRBD1 (5 bases). This CDR3 region has 17 residues. Trimming cost V 0 bases and J 7 bases, with 19 bases left between them. CDR1 is LGHDT and CDR2 is YNNKEL in the germline V gene (reference sequence).

This chain's CDR3 is CASSAHSGRNPYEQYV. The CDR3 DNA sequence: TGTGCCAGCAGTGCACATAGCGGGAGGAACCCCTACGAGCAGTACGTC. V and J are TRBV2 and TRBJ2-7, with 10 bases matching TRBD2. V trimming: 4 bases; J trimming: 2 bases; junction bases outside the gene matches: 8. This CDR3 region has 16 residues. Germline V CDR1 and CDR2: SNHLY, FYNNEI.

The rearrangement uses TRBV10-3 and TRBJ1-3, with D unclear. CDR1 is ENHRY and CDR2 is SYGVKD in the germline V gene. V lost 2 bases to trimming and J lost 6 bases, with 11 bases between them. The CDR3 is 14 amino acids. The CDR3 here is CAISEPHEANTIYF. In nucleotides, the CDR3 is TGTGCCATCAGTGAGCCCCACGAGGCAAACACCATATATTTT.

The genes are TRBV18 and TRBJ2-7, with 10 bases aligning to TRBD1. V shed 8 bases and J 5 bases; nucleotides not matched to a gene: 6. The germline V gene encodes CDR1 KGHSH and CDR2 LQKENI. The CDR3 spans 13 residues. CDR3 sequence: CASRGQGLHEQYF. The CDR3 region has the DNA TGTGCCAGCCGGGGACAGGGGCTCCACGAGCAGTACTTC.

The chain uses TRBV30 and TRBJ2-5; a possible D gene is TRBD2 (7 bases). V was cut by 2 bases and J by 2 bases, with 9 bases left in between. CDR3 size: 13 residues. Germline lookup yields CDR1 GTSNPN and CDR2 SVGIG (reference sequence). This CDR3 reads CAWSRGGQETQYF. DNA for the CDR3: TGTGCCTGGAGTAGGGGGGGTCAAGAGACCCAGTACTTC.

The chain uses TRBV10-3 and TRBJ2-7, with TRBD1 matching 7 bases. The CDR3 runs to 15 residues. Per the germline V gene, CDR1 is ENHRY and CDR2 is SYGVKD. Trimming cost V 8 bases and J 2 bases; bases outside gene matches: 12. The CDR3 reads CAIRDSSRGAYEQYF. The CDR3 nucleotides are TGTGCCATCCGGGACAGTTCAAGAGGCGCCTACGAGCAGTACTTC.

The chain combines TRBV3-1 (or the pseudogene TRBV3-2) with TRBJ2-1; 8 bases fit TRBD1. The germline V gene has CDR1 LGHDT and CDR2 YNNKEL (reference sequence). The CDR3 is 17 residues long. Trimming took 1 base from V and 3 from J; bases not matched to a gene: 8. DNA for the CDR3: TGTGCCAGCAGCCAAGTGCTCCCGACAGGGGTCTACAATGAGCAGTTCTTC. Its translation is CASSQVLPTGVYNEQFF.

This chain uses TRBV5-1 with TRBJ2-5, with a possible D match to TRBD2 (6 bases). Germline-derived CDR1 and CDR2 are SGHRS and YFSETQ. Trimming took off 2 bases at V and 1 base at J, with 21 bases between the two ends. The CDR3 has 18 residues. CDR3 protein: CASSFRIGGGLTQETQYF. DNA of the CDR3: TGCGCCAGCAGCTTTAGGATTGGAGGAGGGTTGACCCAAGAGACCCAGTACTTC.

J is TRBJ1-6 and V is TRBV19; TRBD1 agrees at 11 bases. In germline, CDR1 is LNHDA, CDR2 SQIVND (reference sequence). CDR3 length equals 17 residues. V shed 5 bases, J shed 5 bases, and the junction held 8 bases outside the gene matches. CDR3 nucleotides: TGTGCCAGTAGTCTCCGGACAGGGGGCGCGAATAATTCACCCCTCCACTTT. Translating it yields CASSLRTGGANNSPLHF.

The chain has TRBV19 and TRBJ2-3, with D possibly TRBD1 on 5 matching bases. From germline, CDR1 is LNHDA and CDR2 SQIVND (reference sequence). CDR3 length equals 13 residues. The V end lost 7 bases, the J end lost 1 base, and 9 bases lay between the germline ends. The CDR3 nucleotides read TGTGCCAGTAAGGCCAGGGGCACAGATACGCAGTATTTT. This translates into CASKARGTDTQYF. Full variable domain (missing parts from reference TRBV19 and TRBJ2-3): DGGITQSPKYLFRKEGQNVTLSCEQNLNHDAMYWYRQDPGQGLRLIYYSQIVNDFQKGDIAEGYSVSREKKESFPLTVTSAQKNPTAFYLCASKARGTDTQYFGPGTRLTVL.

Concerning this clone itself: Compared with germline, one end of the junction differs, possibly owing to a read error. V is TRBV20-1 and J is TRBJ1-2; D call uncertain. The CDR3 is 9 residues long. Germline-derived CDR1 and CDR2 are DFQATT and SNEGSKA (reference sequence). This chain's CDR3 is CSANNGYTF. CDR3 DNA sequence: TGCAGTGCTAACAATGGCTACACCTTC.

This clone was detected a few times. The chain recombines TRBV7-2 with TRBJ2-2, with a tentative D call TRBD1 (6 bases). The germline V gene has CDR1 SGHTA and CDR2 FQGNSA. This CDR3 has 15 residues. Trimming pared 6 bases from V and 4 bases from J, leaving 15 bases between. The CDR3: CASSLDSRVTGELFF. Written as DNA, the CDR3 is TGTGCCAGCAGTTTGGACAGTCGAGTCACCGGGGAGCTGTTTTTT.

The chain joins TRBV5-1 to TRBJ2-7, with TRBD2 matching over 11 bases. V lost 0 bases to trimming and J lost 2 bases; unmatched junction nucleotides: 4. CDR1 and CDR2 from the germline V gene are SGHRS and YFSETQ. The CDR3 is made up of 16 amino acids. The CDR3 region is CASSLGTSGGTYEQYF. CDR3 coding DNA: TGCGCCAGCAGCTTGGGCACTAGCGGGGGAACCTACGAGCAGTACTTC.